The following is a TCR beta chain sequence with its context. The CDR3 sequence is 14 residues long. Trimming stripped 0 bases from V and 4 bases from J, with 11 bases between. The V gene's germline CDR1 is GTSNPN and CDR2 SVGIG (reference sequence). The sample comes from a study of control samples from healthy donors and cancer patients. Profiling relied on immunoSEQ multiplex PCR, and the TCRdb table lists in-frame clones only, not all of them. The data show just under 150,000 clones, 80% to 95% seen once. This sequence was found in a man aged 30-40 years in good health. The sequencing input was blood. The chain joins TRBV30 to TRBJ2-3; D unclear. CDR3 coding DNA: TGTGCCTGGAGTGTGGACCAGTTGGCAGATACGCAGTATTTT. This sequence encodes CAWSVDQLADTQYF.